This T cell receptor beta chain was observed in a study of early T cells in non-severe SARS-CoV-2 infection. MiXCR, run by TCRdb on the 5' RACE reads, gives a single entry per CDR3 protein. Of tens of thousands of distinct CDR3 sequences listed, about 12% are singletons. Trimming took off 1 base at V and 9 bases at J, with 13 bases between the two ends. Germline values: CDR1 MNHNS, CDR2 SASEGT. The CDR3 extends over 14 amino acids. V is TRBV6-1 and J is TRBJ2-1, with D possibly TRBD1 on 5 matching bases. The clonotype originates from an adult who was a healthcare worker with PCR-confirmed SARS-CoV-2 infection or an uninfected control (not recorded which). Sequencing used whole blood. CDR3 nucleotide sequence: TGTGCCAGCAGTGAAGGATGGCAGGGCTCTGAGCAGTTCTTC. It yields the protein CASSEGWQGSEQFF.